This entry lists 21 T cell receptor beta chains sequenced from one sample in a study of CD8 T cells in Susac syndrome. Random hexamers were used to reverse transcribe an amount of about 0.45 to 1 ug RNA. TCRdb itself ran the immunoSEQ multiplex PCR reads through MiXCR, one entry per CDR3 protein. Of 45,000 to 60,000 distinct CDR3 sequences listed, around 93% are singletons. Sample: CD8+ T cells from PBMCs. The receptors were gathered from a human donor with multiple sclerosis.

V and J are TRBV29-1 and TRBJ2-3; D remains unclear. The CDR3 loop spans 15 amino acids. With 3 bases removed from V and 0 bases from J, the gap between germline ends came to 13 bases. Germline CDR1 is SQVTM and CDR2 is ANQGSEA. The CDR3 region is CSVEWQHSSTDTQYF. In DNA form, the CDR3 reads TGCAGCGTTGAGTGGCAGCACTCTAGCACAGATACGCAGTATTTT.

V is TRBV27 and J is TRBJ2-1; 8 nucleotides agree with TRBD2. This CDR3 region has 15 residues. The germline V gene encodes CDR1 MNHEY and CDR2 SMNVEV (reference sequence). The V and J ends lost 7 bases and 0 bases, in that order; junction bases with no gene match: 5. CDR3 region: CASKAGASSYNEQFF. The CDR3 nucleotides are TGTGCCAGCAAAGCGGGGGCCAGCTCCTACAATGAGCAGTTCTTC.

V is TRBV30 and J is TRBJ1-1; D is undetermined. V was trimmed by 2 bases and J by 11 bases, leaving 9 bases between them. CDR3 size: 10 residues. Germline CDR1 and CDR2: GTSNPN and SVGIG (reference sequence). This CDR3 is CAWSLGVAFF. The CDR3 DNA reads as TGTGCCTGGAGTCTCGGGGTCGCTTTCTTT.

The chain combines TRBV3-1 with TRBJ2-1; 7 nucleotides agree with TRBD2. CDR1 is LGHDT and CDR2 is YNNKEL in the germline V gene (reference sequence). Trimming took 11 bases from V and 5 from J; bases not matched to a gene: 12. This CDR3 spans 14 amino acids. CDR3 sequence reads: CAVSGTTDDNEQFF. CDR3 DNA: TGTGCCGTATCGGGGACTACCGACGACAATGAGCAGTTCTTC.

The chain recombines TRBV30 with TRBJ2-3; 7 bases agree with TRBD2. CDR3 length equals 14 residues. Germline values: CDR1 GTSNPN, CDR2 SVGIG (reference sequence). V dropped 4 bases and J dropped 4; count of bases not matched to a gene: 8. The CDR3 DNA reads TGTGCCTGGACTCGGACCCGGGGGGCAGATACGCAGTATTTT. It yields the protein CAWTRTRGADTQYF.

The chain links TRBV5-4 to TRBJ2-5; weak D call: TRBD2 (6 bases). Germline lookup yields CDR1 SGHNT and CDR2 YYREEE (reference sequence). CDR3 length: 15 amino acids. V was trimmed by 4 bases and J by 2 bases, leaving 15 bases between them. This CDR3 is CASSSRGAGQETQYF. DNA for the CDR3: TGTGCCAGCAGCAGTCGCGGGGCGGGGCAAGAGACCCAGTACTTC.

This clonotype occurred once. The chain couples TRBV13 to TRBJ2-7; a weak D match, TRBD1 (5 bases). V was shortened by 3 bases and J by 1 base, with 10 bases between the two germline ends. This CDR3 is 14 amino acids long. The germline V gene encodes CDR1 PRHDT and CDR2 FYEKMQ (reference sequence). The chain's CDR3 is CASSFSGKSYEQYF. The CDR3 coding sequence is TGTGCCAGCAGCTTTTCAGGGAAGTCCTACGAGCAGTACTTC.

J is TRBJ1-2 and V is TRBV30; TRBD1 is a possible D gene (6 bases). The germline gives CDR1 GTSNPN, CDR2 SVGIG (reference sequence). The CDR3 covers 12 residues. The germline V and J ends were trimmed by 7 bases and 8 bases, with 17 bases remaining between them. The CDR3 DNA sequence: TGTGCCTATAAACGGACAGCCCGAGGCTACACCTTC. This encodes CAYKRTARGYTF.

The sample holds one count of this clonotype. CDR3 amino acids: CASSDSPPGGPKDTQYF. In nucleotides, the CDR3 is TGTGCCAGCAGTGACTCCCCCCCGGGGGGGCCGAAAGATACGCAGTATTTT. J is TRBJ2-3 and V is TRBV6-4; 8 nucleotides line up with TRBD2. This CDR3 has 17 residues. Germline CDR1 and CDR2: MRHNA and SNTAGT. Losses at the gene ends were 0 bases for V and 5 bases for J; bases not matched to a gene: 10.

The V call is TRBV30, the J call TRBJ2-7; D perhaps matches TRBD2 (7 bases). The CDR3 is 14 amino acids. The germline V gene encodes CDR1 GTSNPN and CDR2 SVGIG (reference sequence). Trimming stripped 3 bases from V and 5 bases from J, with 17 bases between. The CDR3 DNA sequence: TGTGCCTGGAGGTGGGGGGGCTTGGTCGACGAGCAGTACTTC. Its translation is CAWRWGGLVDEQYF.

The chain has TRBV9 and TRBJ2-1; TRBD2 aligns across 7 bases. The J segment lost 6 bases and the V segment lost 0 bases, leaving 0 bases of the junction unmatched. The CDR3 contains 13 residues. Looked up from germline, CDR1 is SGDLS and CDR2 is YYNGEE. This CDR3 reads CASSVAGGNEQFF. DNA for the CDR3: TGTGCCAGCAGCGTAGCGGGGGGCAATGAGCAGTTCTTC. Together with reference TRBV9 and TRBJ2-1, the CDR3 gives the full variable domain: DSGVTQTPKHLITATGQRVTLRCSPRSGDLSVYWYQQSLDQGLQFLIQYYNGEERAKGNILERFSAQQFPDLHSELNLSSLELGDSALYFCASSVAGGNEQFFGPGTRLTVL.

The chain recombines TRBV9 with TRBJ1-1; D remains unclear. This CDR3 is 13 amino acids long. Per germline, CDR1 SGDLS and CDR2 YYNGEE. V was cut by 4 bases and J by 8 bases, with 15 bases left in between. The CDR3 sequence: CASSPAGSLEAFF. The DNA for the CDR3 is TGTGCCAGCAGCCCGGCTGGTTCGCTGGAAGCTTTCTTT.

The J gene is TRBJ1-2, the V gene TRBV15, with D unresolved. Germline V gene sequence: CDR1 LNHNV, CDR2 YYDKDF (reference sequence). The V end was cut by 5 bases, the J end by 0 bases, with 16 bases between. This CDR3 comprises 16 residues. CDR3 loop: CATSQLSAAANYGYTF. The CDR3 region has the DNA TGTGCCACCAGCCAATTATCAGCTGCTGCTAACTATGGCTACACCTTC.

The V and J genes are TRBV12-3 or TRBV12-4 and TRBJ2-5; no clear D gene. With 6 bases removed from V and 5 bases from J, the gap between germline ends came to 19 bases. The CDR3 totals 15 residues. In DNA form, the CDR3 reads TGTGCCAGCAGCCCGACCGTAGCCGGTGGGGAGACCCAGTACTTC. This codes for CASSPTVAGGETQYF.

This chain connects TRBV15 to TRBJ1-1; no firm D call. From germline, CDR1 is LNHNV and CDR2 YYDKDF (reference sequence). V lost 5 bases and J lost 1, with 11 bases in between. The CDR3 covers 14 residues. The DNA for the CDR3 is TGTGCCACCAGCGAACCTCAGTGGAACACTGAAGCTTTCTTT. Its translation: CATSEPQWNTEAFF.

The chain links TRBV5-5 to TRBJ2-4, with D unresolved. The CDR3 runs to 16 residues. Germline V CDR1 and CDR2: SGHKS, YYEKEE (reference sequence). With 1 base removed from V and 0 bases from J, the gap between germline ends came to 11 bases. The CDR3 DNA is TGTGCCAGCAGCTTGAAGGATGCTTTAGCCAAAAACATTCAGTACTTC. It encodes CASSLKDALAKNIQYF.

This clonotype has only one observation. The chain is built from TRBV15 and TRBJ1-1; D is possibly TRBD1 (6 bases). The V and J ends lost 3 bases and 5 bases respectively, with 10 bases between them. From germline, CDR1 is LNHNV and CDR2 YYDKDF (reference sequence). The CDR3 is made up of 13 amino acids. In DNA, the CDR3 is TGTGCCACCAGCAGCAGAGGGGGGACTGAAGCTTTCTTT. Protein: CATSSRGGTEAFF. Full variable domain (remainder filled in from reference TRBV15 and TRBJ1-1): DAMVIQNPRYQVTQFGKPVTLSCSQTLNHNVMYWYQQKSSQAPKLLFHYYDKDFNNEADTPDNFQSRRPNTSFCFLDIRSPGLGDTAMYLCATSSRGGTEAFFGQGTRLTVV.

This sequence joins TRBV9 and TRBJ1-4; perhaps TRBD1 as D (5 bases). Trimming took off 3 bases at V and 5 bases at J, with 14 bases between the two ends. The CDR3 covers 15 residues. Germline V gives CDR1 SGDLS, CDR2 YYNGEE. CDR3 sequence (DNA): TGTGCCAGCAGCGGAGATGGGGCACCGAATGAAAAACTGTTTTTT. As protein: CASSGDGAPNEKLFF.

This clonotype was picked up one time. The chain has TRBV30 and TRBJ2-2; D may be TRBD1 or TRBD2 (5 bases each). Per germline, CDR1 GTSNPN and CDR2 SVGIG (reference sequence). The CDR3 consists of 15 residues. V was trimmed by 0 bases and J by 3 bases, leaving 11 bases between them. CDR3 DNA: TGTGCCTGGAGTGTACCCGGGGACGACACCGGGGAGCTGTTTTTT. It yields the protein CAWSVPGDDTGELFF.

This chain links TRBV19 with TRBJ2-1, with no clear D. This CDR3 has 13 residues. CDR1 LNHDA and CDR2 SQIVND come from the germline V gene (reference sequence). V gave up 5 bases and J gave up 2 bases, with 7 bases separating them. The CDR3 reads CASSSSTYNEQFF. The DNA of the CDR3 is TGTGCCAGTAGTTCCAGTACCTACAATGAGCAGTTCTTC. Together with reference TRBV19 and TRBJ2-1, the CDR3 gives the full variable domain: DGGITQSPKYLFRKEGQNVTLSCEQNLNHDAMYWYRQDPGQGLRLIYYSQIVNDFQKGDIAEGYSVSREKKESFPLTVTSAQKNPTAFYLCASSSSTYNEQFFGPGTRLTVL.

The J gene is TRBJ1-1, the V gene TRBV30; no reliable D call. CDR3 length: 13 amino acids. Trimming removed 0 bases from V and 6 bases from J, with 11 bases in between. Germline values: CDR1 GTSNPN, CDR2 SVGIG (reference sequence). The CDR3 DNA reads TGTGCCTGGAGTGTAGATCCGAGGGCTGAAGCTTTCTTT. Its translation: CAWSVDPRAEAFF.